Given below is one T cell receptor beta chain in context. Its specificity is unknown. The record originates from a study of OX40 agonist ivuxolimab in advanced cancers. Whole-study results and caveats: Clonal expansion from baseline to week 6 occurred in both CD4+ and CD8+ T cells.

Only in-frame clones appear in the TCRdb table, and some are missing; sequencing was by immunoSEQ multiplex PCR. The sample includes around 60,000 clones, approximately 87% seen only once; the top ten take roughly 2%. This CDR3 contains 13 residues. V lost 8 bases and J 4 bases, leaving 11 bases between the germline ends. CDR1 MNHEY and CDR2 SVGAGI come from the germline V gene. The material sequenced was CD4+ or CD8+ T cells sorted from blood, taken in a trial of the OX40 agonist ivuxolimab. This sequence was found in an adult with an advanced solid tumor such as melanoma, head and neck, liver or kidney cancer. V gene TRBV6-5 combines with J gene TRBJ2-2; D call uncertain. CDR3 bases: TGTGCCAGCGGAAGGGAAATCACCGGGGAGCTGTTTTTT. Amino acids: CASGREITGELFF.